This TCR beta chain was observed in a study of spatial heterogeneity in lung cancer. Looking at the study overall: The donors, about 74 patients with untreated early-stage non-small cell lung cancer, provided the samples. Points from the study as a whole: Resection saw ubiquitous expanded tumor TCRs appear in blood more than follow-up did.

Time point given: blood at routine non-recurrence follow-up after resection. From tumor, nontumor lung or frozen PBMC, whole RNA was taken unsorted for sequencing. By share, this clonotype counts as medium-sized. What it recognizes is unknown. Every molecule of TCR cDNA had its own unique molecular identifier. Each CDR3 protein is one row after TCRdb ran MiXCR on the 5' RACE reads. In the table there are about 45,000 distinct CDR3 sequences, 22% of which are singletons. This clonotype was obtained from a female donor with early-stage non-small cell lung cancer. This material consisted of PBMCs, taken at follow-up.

CDR3 DNA: TGTGCCAGCAGTTTAGACAGGAACACCGGGGAGCTGTTTTTT. This gives the protein CASSLDRNTGELFF. V is TRBV27 and J is TRBJ2-2, with D possibly TRBD1 on 5 matching bases. CDR1 is MNHEY and CDR2 is SMNVEV in the germline V gene (reference sequence). This CDR3 spans 14 amino acids. Between the trimmed V and J ends, which lost 2 bases and 1 base, there was a span of 5 bases.